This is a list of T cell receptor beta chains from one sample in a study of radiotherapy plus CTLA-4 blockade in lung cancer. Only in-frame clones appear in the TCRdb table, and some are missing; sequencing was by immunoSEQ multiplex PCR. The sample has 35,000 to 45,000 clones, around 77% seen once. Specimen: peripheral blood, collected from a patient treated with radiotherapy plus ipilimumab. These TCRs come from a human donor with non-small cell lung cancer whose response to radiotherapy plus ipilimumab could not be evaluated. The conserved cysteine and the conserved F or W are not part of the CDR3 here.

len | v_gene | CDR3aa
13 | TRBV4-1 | ASSQVVSRYNEQF
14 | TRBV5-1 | ASSILAGGGTDTQY
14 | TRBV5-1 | ASSLLGQEGPLRLY
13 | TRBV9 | ASSVEGATGDEQY
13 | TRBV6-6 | ASRAPGGEVGEQY
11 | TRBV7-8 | ASSLGLGETQY
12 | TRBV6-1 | ASREVAETYEQY
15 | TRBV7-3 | ASSLLAGGRGTDTQY
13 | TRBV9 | ASSAAGTGEHEQY
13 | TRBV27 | ASSLHFSGANVLT
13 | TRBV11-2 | ASSLEGALGYEQY
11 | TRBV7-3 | ASSLTNEETQY
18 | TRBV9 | ASSVGQGAGSGKGRDTQY
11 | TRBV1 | TSSQGHGREGS